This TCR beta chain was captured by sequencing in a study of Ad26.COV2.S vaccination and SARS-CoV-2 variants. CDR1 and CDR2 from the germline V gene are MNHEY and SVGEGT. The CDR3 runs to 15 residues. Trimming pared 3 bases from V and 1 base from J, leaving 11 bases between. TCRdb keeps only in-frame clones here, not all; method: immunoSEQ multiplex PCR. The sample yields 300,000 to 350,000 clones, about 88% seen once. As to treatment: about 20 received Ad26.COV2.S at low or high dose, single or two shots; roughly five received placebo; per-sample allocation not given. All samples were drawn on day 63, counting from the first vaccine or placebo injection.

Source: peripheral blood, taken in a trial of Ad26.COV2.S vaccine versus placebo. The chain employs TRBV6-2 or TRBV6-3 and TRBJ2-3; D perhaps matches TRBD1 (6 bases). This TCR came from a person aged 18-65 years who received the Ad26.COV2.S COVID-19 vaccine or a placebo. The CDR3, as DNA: TGTGCCAGCAGTTATCCGGCAGGGGGCACAGATACGCAGTATTTT. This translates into CASSYPAGGTDTQYF.